The source of this T cell receptor (beta chain) is a study of cytomegalovirus exposure and HLA in healthy donors. PCR primers comprised 60 Vbeta and 13 Jbeta primers. Assay used: immunoSEQ multiplex PCR; TCRdb lists only in-frame clones, some missing. Of more than 95,000 clones in the sample, over 9.5% are singletons; the top ten hold less than 6%. This clone was picked up a small number of times. The germline CDR1 and CDR2 sequences are SGHDT and YYEEEE. The germline V and J ends were trimmed by 7 bases and 6 bases, with 14 bases remaining between them. The CDR3 runs to 12 residues. The sequence was collected from a man in his forties in good health and CMV-seropositive. This sequence joins TRBV5-6 and TRBJ2-7, with TRBD2 as a possible D gene (5 bases). Material: PBMCs. The CDR3 here is CASAVQDSEQYF. DNA for the CDR3: TGTGCCAGCGCCGTCCAGGACTCCGAGCAGTACTTC.